The clone carrying this T cell receptor beta chain has a handful of counts. Sequencing used immunoSEQ multiplex PCR; TCRdb keeps in-frame clones, though not all of them. This table has 60,000 or so clones, approximately 85% appearing once. The data are from a study of blood T cell repertoires in COVID-19. There are 13 residues in the CDR3. V lost 4 bases and J lost 6, with 10 bases in between. Germline-derived CDR1 and CDR2 are SGHRS and YFSETQ. This receptor was obtained from a human donor in a cohort sampled during active COVID-19. The chain is built from TRBV5-1 and TRBJ2-2, with D unresolved. The specimen was peripheral blood. Here the CDR3 reads CASSPQASGELFF. CDR3 in DNA: TGCGCCAGCAGCCCCCAGGCCTCCGGGGAGCTGTTTTTT. Looking up the rest from reference TRBV5-1 and TRBJ2-2 gives the full variable domain: KAGVTQTPRYLIKTRGQQVTLSCSPISGHRSVSWYQQTPGQGLQFLFEYFSETQRNKGNFPGRFSGRQFSNSRSEMNVSTLELGDSALYLCASSPQASGELFFGEGSRLTVL.